Following are 30 T cell receptor beta chains from one sample sequenced in a study of Ad26.COV2.S vaccination and SARS-CoV-2 variants. Treatment described: some 19 received Ad26.COV2.S at low or high dose, single or two shots; several received placebo; per-sample allocation not given. Sample collection was performed on day 63 after the first vaccine or placebo injection. Sequenced by immunoSEQ multiplex PCR; TCRdb stores in-frame clones only, minus some. The sample yields 250,000 or so clones, roughly 85% seen once. Material: peripheral blood, obtained in a trial of Ad26.COV2.S vaccine versus placebo. The source of these receptors is a person between 18 and 65 years old who received the Ad26.COV2.S COVID-19 vaccine or a placebo.

The chain uses TRBV6-2 or TRBV6-3 and TRBJ2-7; maybe TRBD2 (6 bases). The CDR3 is 14 residues long. The V gene's germline CDR1 is MNHEY and CDR2 SVGEGT. V lost 2 bases and J lost 2, with 10 bases in between. The CDR3 protein is CASSYLPGAYEQYF. CDR3 DNA sequence: TGTGCCAGCAGTTACCTTCCGGGAGCCTACGAGCAGTACTTC.

V gene TRBV21-1 combines with J gene TRBJ2-1; TRBD2, the table's D call, was not compared with the DNA. TRBV21-1 counts as a pseudogene. The CDR3 extends over 16 amino acids. The CDR3 region has the DNA TGTGCCAGCGGGCGAGACGGGACTAGCGAAAACAATGAGCAGTTCTTC. Its protein is CASGRDGTSENNEQFF.

The CDR3 protein is CASSSPGTDTQYF. The DNA for the CDR3 is TGTGCCAGCAGTTCGCCAGGGACAGATACGCAGTATTTT. The chain couples TRBV6-5 to TRBJ2-3, with D possibly TRBD1 on 5 matching bases. CDR1 is MNHEY, CDR2 SVGAGI, per germline. V was trimmed by 4 bases and J by 3 bases, leaving 8 bases between them. This CDR3 has 13 residues.

V and J are TRBV5-1 and TRBJ1-6, with D unresolved. This CDR3 is 13 amino acids long. CDR1 and CDR2 from the germline V gene are SGHRS and YFSETQ. Between the trimmed V and J ends, which lost 5 bases and 10 bases, there was a span of 13 bases. The CDR3 protein is CASRYEGRSPLHF. CDR3 DNA: TGCGCCAGCAGGTACGAGGGTCGGTCACCCCTCCACTTT.

The chain has TRBV7-3 and TRBJ2-2; D might be TRBD2 (5 bases). Per the germline V gene, CDR1 is SGHTA and CDR2 is FQGTGA. V lost 1 base and J lost 3, with 12 bases in between. The CDR3 covers 16 residues. The CDR3 DNA reads as TGTGCCAGCAGCTTAAATCCCGGAGGATACACCGGGGAGCTGTTTTTT. Protein product: CASSLNPGGYTGELFF.

The genes are TRBV7-2 and TRBJ1-5; 7 nucleotides align to TRBD1. V dropped 5 bases and J dropped 6; count of bases not matched to a gene: 10. Germline V gene data show CDR1 as SGHTA and CDR2 as FQGNSA. The CDR3 runs 15 residues. The CDR3 coding sequence is TGTGCCAGCAGCCCATTGGACAGGTTCGGTCAGCCCCAGCATTTT. Translation: CASSPLDRFGQPQHF.

V gene TRBV5-1 combines with J gene TRBJ2-2; 8 bases are shared with TRBD1. Germline V gives CDR1 SGHRS, CDR2 YFSETQ. The CDR3 runs to 17 residues. V shed 0 bases and J 1 base; nucleotides not matched to a gene: 5. The CDR3 nucleotides read TGCGCCAGCAGCTTGGTTTACGGGACAGGGAACACCGGGGAGCTGTTTTTT. Translating gives CASSLVYGTGNTGELFF. The full variable domain, completed using reference TRBV5-1 and TRBJ2-2, is KAGVTQTPRYLIKTRGQQVTLSCSPISGHRSVSWYQQTPGQGLQFLFEYFSETQRNKGNFPGRFSGRQFSNSRSEMNVSTLELGDSALYLCASSLVYGTGNTGELFFGEGSRLTVL.

The chain links TRBV9 to TRBJ1-3; perhaps TRBD1 as D (5 bases). Trimming pared 2 bases from V and 6 bases from J, leaving 12 bases between. Per germline, CDR1 SGDLS and CDR2 YYNGEE. The length of the CDR3 is 14 residues. The CDR3 is CASSVYRDQNTIYF. CDR3 nucleotides: TGTGCCAGCAGCGTTTACCGGGACCAAAACACCATATATTTT.

The chain uses TRBV18 and TRBJ1-4; TRBD1 might be the D (5 bases). Between the trimmed V and J ends, which lost 3 bases and 6 bases, there was a span of 14 bases. Germline V gene sequence: CDR1 KGHSH, CDR2 LQKENI. This CDR3 has 15 residues. The CDR3 DNA follows: TGTGCCAGCTCACCGCTTCAACAGACAGATGAAAAACTGTTTTTT. Its protein is CASSPLQQTDEKLFF.

This sequence joins TRBV6-2 or TRBV6-3 and TRBJ1-5, with no clear D. This CDR3 spans 16 amino acids. Trimming removed 3 bases at V and 0 bases at J, with 12 bases between. Germline V gives CDR1 MNHEY, CDR2 SVGEGT. The CDR3, as DNA: TGTGCCAGCAGTTATCCAGCCCTATATAGCAATCAGCCCCAGCATTTT. This translates into CASSYPALYSNQPQHF.

This clone has a single count. This chain uses TRBV19 with TRBJ2-7, with D maybe TRBD2 (6 bases). Germline V CDR1 and CDR2: LNHDA, SQIVND (reference sequence). The CDR3 sequence is 14 residues long. Trimming took off 8 bases at V and 0 bases at J, with 14 bases between the two ends. CDR3 amino acids: CASGFCGASYEQYV. The CDR3 nucleotides read TGTGCCAGTGGTTTTTGCGGGGCCTCCTACGAGCAGTACGTC.

This clone has just a few counts. The CDR3 DNA sequence: TGTGCCAGCAGTGAGAACTACGAGCAGTACTTC. Residues: CASSENYEQYF. The chain recombines TRBV6-1 with TRBJ2-7; D remains unclear. This CDR3 is 11 amino acids long. Germline loops: CDR1 MNHNS, CDR2 SASEGT. V was cut by 3 bases and J by 3 bases, with 3 bases left in between.

V usage is TRBV29-1 and J usage is TRBJ2-1; 7 bases agree with TRBD2. The CDR3 contains 17 residues. V lost 4 bases to trimming and J lost 5 bases; unmatched junction nucleotides: 17. CDR1 SQVTM and CDR2 ANQGSEA come from the germline V gene. As DNA, the CDR3 is TGCAGCGTTGTGAAAGTGGGAGGGAGGCGGGGACACAATGAGCAGTTCTTC. This encodes CSVVKVGGRRGHNEQFF.

The CDR3 nucleotides are TGCGCCAGCAGCCAAGACGCGGGTAGACGAACTGAAGCTTTCTTT. Its translation: CASSQDAGRRTEAFF. The chain is built from TRBV4-3 and TRBJ1-1; D unresolved. The V gene lost 0 bases and the J gene lost 5 bases, with 13 bases spanning the gap. The CDR3 is 15 residues long. Germline V gene sequence: CDR1 LGHNA, CDR2 YSLEER.

This clone is a singleton in its sample. V and J are TRBV19 and TRBJ1-6; 7 bases map to TRBD1. The CDR3 is 14 amino acids. Germline V gene sequence: CDR1 LNHDA, CDR2 SQIVND (reference sequence). After removal of 7 bases from V and 7 bases from J, the junction contained 7 bases not matched to a gene. CDR3 in amino acids: CASTSTGQNSPLHF. The DNA for the CDR3 is TGTGCCAGTACCTCCACGGGACAGAATTCACCCCTCCACTTT.

To note about this clone: The same CDR3 also results from other DNA sequences found in this sample. J is TRBJ1-4 and V is TRBV7-2; tentative D call: TRBD1 (5 bases). The ends were cut back, 1 base at V and 2 bases at J, with 8 bases in the middle. This CDR3 spans 15 amino acids. Germline loops: CDR1 SGHTA, CDR2 FQGNSA. CDR3 nucleotides: TGTGCCAGCAGCTTAGTAGCAGGGACTAATGAAAAACTGTTTTTT. Translating gives CASSLVAGTNEKLFF.

This clone was seen more than once but under ten times. The chain has TRBV5-1 and TRBJ2-7; D is tentatively TRBD1 or TRBD2 (5 bases each). The CDR3 has 13 residues. V gave up 4 bases and J gave up 3 bases, with 11 bases separating them. Germline lookup yields CDR1 SGHRS and CDR2 YFSETQ. The CDR3 DNA follows: TGCGCCAGCAGCCTCCGGGACGGCTACGAGCAGTACGTC. Translated: CASSLRDGYEQYV.

The CDR3 spells CASSLRATPSTDTQYF. The CDR3 DNA reads as TGTGCCAGCAGCTTGCGGGCAACCCCTAGCACAGATACGCAGTATTTT. The chain carries TRBV13 and TRBJ2-3, with D maybe TRBD2 (5 bases). The CDR3 consists of 16 residues. CDR1 is PRHDT, CDR2 FYEKMQ, per germline (reference sequence). V lost 3 bases and J lost 0, with 13 bases in between.

This chain joins TRBV3-1 (or the pseudogene TRBV3-2) and TRBJ1-2, with unresolved D. This CDR3 spans 12 amino acids. Per germline, CDR1 LGHDT and CDR2 YNNKEL (reference sequence). Deletions cut 1 base from V and 6 bases from J, with 6 bases between. The CDR3 DNA reads TGTGCCAGCAGCCAAGTGGATAATGGCTACACCTTC. Its protein is CASSQVDNGYTF.

The V gene is TRBV18, the J gene TRBJ1-2; 7 positions match TRBD1. This CDR3 has 17 residues. With 3 bases clipped from V and 0 bases from J, the junction kept 10 bases outside the gene matches. CDR1 and CDR2 (germline): KGHSH, LQKENI. In DNA form, the CDR3 reads TGTGCCAGCTCACCTACACTGGACAGGCCAGCTAACTATGGCTACACCTTC. Its translation: CASSPTLDRPANYGYTF.

The table lists this clone with a few counts. This sequence joins TRBV19 and TRBJ1-6; D gene ambiguous. V shed 4 bases and J shed 0 bases, with 19 bases lying between them. Germline CDR1 is LNHDA and CDR2 is SQIVND (reference sequence). The CDR3 runs to 19 residues. CDR3 loop: CASSNQRGRASSYNSPLHF. In nucleotides, the CDR3 is TGTGCCAGTAGTAATCAGCGCGGGAGAGCATCCTCCTATAATTCACCCCTCCACTTT.

The genes are TRBV5-1 and TRBJ1-4, with D hard to call. The V and J ends lost 0 bases and 6 bases respectively, with 15 bases between them. CDR1 is SGHRS and CDR2 is YFSETQ in the germline V gene. The CDR3 loop spans 16 amino acids. In DNA, the CDR3 is TGCGCCAGCAGCTTGGGGTTATCGTCGGGGTATGAAAAACTGTTTTTT. The encoded protein is CASSLGLSSGYEKLFF.

This chain links TRBV19 with TRBJ1-1, with D unresolved. Germline V gene lookup returns CDR1 LNHDA and CDR2 SQIVND (reference sequence). CDR3 length equals 13 residues. With 5 bases removed from V and 3 bases from J, the gap between germline ends came to 10 bases. For the CDR3, the DNA is TGTGCCAGTAGTGGAAATCGGGACACTGAAGCTTTCTTT. Translated: CASSGNRDTEAFF.

V usage is TRBV24-1 and J usage is TRBJ2-1; D might be TRBD2 (6 bases). There are 16 residues in the CDR3. Looked up from germline, CDR1 is KGHDR and CDR2 is SFDVKD. The germline V and J ends were trimmed by 7 bases and 4 bases, with 19 bases remaining between them. DNA for the CDR3: TGTGCCACCAGCCCTCGGGGGACCACGGATTACAATGAGCAGTTCTTC. It specifies CATSPRGTTDYNEQFF.

The V gene is TRBV4-3, the J gene TRBJ1-3; D gene uncertain. V gave up 1 base and J gave up 3 bases, with 10 bases separating them. The V gene's germline CDR1 is LGHNA and CDR2 YSLEER. This CDR3 is built from 15 residues. The CDR3 coding sequence is TGCGCCAGCAGCCAAGGGGCGACGGTTGGAAACACCATATATTTT. Amino acids: CASSQGATVGNTIYF.

This chain connects TRBV19 to TRBJ2-1; no clear D gene. This CDR3 spans 13 amino acids. The ends were cut back, 7 bases at V and 7 bases at J, with 14 bases in the middle. Germline loops: CDR1 LNHDA, CDR2 SQIVND (reference sequence). The CDR3 DNA is TGTGCCAGTACGGGTCGCGTCCCTAATGAGCAGTTCTTC. It is translated as CASTGRVPNEQFF.

V gene TRBV5-1 combines with J gene TRBJ1-2; no firm D call. The length of the CDR3 is 13 residues. Trimming left V 1 base short and J 8 bases short, with 12 bases between. Germline V gene sequence: CDR1 SGHRS, CDR2 YFSETQ. The CDR3 loop is CASSLTNRGGYTF. The CDR3 DNA is TGCGCCAGCAGCTTGACTAACCGGGGAGGCTACACCTTC.

This chain connects TRBV27 to TRBJ1-1; D remains ambiguous. The CDR3 length is 13 residues. CDR1 and CDR2 (germline): MNHEY, SMNVEV (reference sequence). Trimming took off 6 bases at V and 1 base at J, with 9 bases between the two ends. The CDR3 DNA is TGTGCCAGCAGGTTCGGTCCGAACACTGAAGCTTTCTTT. Its translation is CASRFGPNTEAFF.

V gene TRBV12-3 or TRBV12-4 combines with J gene TRBJ2-6, with D perhaps matching TRBD1 (5 bases). V gave up 7 bases and J gave up 4 bases, with 8 bases separating them. This CDR3 has 13 amino acids. CDR3 in DNA: TGTGCCAGCACCCGGACAGGGGCCAACGTCCTGACTTTC. Encoded protein: CASTRTGANVLTF.

CDR3 sequence (DNA): TGTGCCAGCAGCCAGTTAGCGGGCTTGGCAGATACGCAGTATTTT. Its protein product is CASSQLAGLADTQYF. The chain recombines TRBV14 with TRBJ2-3, with 7 bases that match TRBD2. Per germline, CDR1 SGHDN and CDR2 FVKESK. The CDR3 runs 15 residues. Unmatched junction bases numbered 7, after V lost 3 bases and J lost 4 bases.